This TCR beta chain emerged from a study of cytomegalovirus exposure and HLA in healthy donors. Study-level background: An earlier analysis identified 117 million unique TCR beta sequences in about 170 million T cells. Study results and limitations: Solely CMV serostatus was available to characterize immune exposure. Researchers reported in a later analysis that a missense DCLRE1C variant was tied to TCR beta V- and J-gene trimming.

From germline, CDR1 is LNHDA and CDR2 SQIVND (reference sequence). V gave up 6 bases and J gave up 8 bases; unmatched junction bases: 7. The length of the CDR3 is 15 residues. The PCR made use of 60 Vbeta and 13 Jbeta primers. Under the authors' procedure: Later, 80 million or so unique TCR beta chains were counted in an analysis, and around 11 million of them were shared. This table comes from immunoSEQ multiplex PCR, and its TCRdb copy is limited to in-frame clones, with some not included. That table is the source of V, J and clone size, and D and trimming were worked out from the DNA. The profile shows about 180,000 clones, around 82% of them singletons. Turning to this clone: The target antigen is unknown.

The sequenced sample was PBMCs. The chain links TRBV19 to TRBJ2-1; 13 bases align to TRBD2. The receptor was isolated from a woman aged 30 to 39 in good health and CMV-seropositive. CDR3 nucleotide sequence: TGTGCCAGTAGGGGGACTAGCGGGGCTAGGGATGAGCAGTTCTTC. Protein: CASRGTSGARDEQFF.